This T cell receptor (beta chain) was identified during a study of cytomegalovirus exposure and HLA in healthy donors. The primer mix had 60 Vbeta and 13 Jbeta primers. The table came from immunoSEQ multiplex PCR; TCRdb's copy has only in-frame clones and leaves some out. This sample carries 100,000 or so clones, with 0.55% to 0.65% going to the ten biggest clones. Germline CDR1 MNHEY, CDR2 SVGAGI. There are 15 residues in the CDR3. Trimming removed 5 bases from V and 5 bases from J; junction bases left unmatched: 5. Sequencing used PBMCs. This receptor was obtained from a man aged 50-60 years in good health and CMV-seronegative. The chain joins TRBV6-5 to TRBJ2-5; TRBD2 matches 13 bases. In DNA, the CDR3 is TGTGCCAGCAGTCGGACTAGCGGGAGTATGGAGACCCAGTACTTC. This translates into CASSRTSGSMETQYF.